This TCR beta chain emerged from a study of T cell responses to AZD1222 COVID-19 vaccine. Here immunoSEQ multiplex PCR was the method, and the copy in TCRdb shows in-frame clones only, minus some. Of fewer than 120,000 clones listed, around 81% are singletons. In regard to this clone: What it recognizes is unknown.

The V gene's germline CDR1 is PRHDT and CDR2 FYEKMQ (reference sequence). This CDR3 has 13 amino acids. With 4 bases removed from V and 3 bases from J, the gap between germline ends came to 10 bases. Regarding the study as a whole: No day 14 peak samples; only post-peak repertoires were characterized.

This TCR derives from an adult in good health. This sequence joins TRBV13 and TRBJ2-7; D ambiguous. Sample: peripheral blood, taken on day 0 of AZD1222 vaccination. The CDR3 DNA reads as TGTGCCAGCAGCTCCAGGAGTTTCTACGAGCAGTACTTC. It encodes CASSSRSFYEQYF.